These T cell receptor beta chains were read from a single sample in a study of T cell changes during pregnancy in multiple sclerosis. The protocol was immunoSEQ multiplex PCR, while the TCRdb copy is restricted to in-frame clones and leaves out a portion. The table shows over 25,000 clones, with around 91% occurring only once. The source material was CD8+ T cells from peripheral blood mononuclear cells, sampled in the second trimester of pregnancy. The receptors were sampled from a female donor in good health, enrolled as a control in a pregnancy study. The CDR3 runs from the conserved cysteine through the conserved F or W.

TRBJ1-4 TRBV7-8 CASSSPQGQGNEKLFF
TRBJ2-7 TRBV4-1 CASSQTSGYEQYF
TRBJ2-7 TRBV11-3 CASSLDSATGTIYEQYF
TRBJ2-1 TRBV9 CASSVGGGDRYNEQFF
TRBJ2-7 TRBV21-1 CASSKVTGGSYEQYF
TRBJ2-7 TRBV7-6 CASSSGGQGYEQYF
TRBJ2-7 TRBV20-1 CSARQGYEQYF
TRBJ2-3 TRBV5-1 CASSIASGGLPDTQYF
TRBJ1-2 TRBV2 CASSLRGLSYGYTF
TRBJ1-3 TRBV6-1 CASSELEGQLSGNTIYF
TRBJ2-2 TRBV6-5 CASSYWQANTGELFF
TRBJ2-1 TRBV7-8 CASSLDASGENEQFF
TRBJ2-2 TRBV7-9 CASSFGGTGELFF
TRBJ2-7 TRBV2 CASSDRGPYEQYF
TRBJ1-4 TRBV29-1 CSVERGQGGNEKLFF
TRBJ1-2 TRBV19 CASRGDLYGYTF
TRBJ1-2 TRBV4-3 CASSQDWQTGSNYGYTF
TRBJ2-5 TRBV7-2 CASSLELVAGGQETQYF
TRBJ1-3 TRBV9 CASSLKQGLSGNTIYF
TRBJ1-3 TRBV21-1 CASSKGSGCRKNDSGNTIYF
TRBJ2-7 TRBV29-1 CSVGSSASSYEQYF
TRBJ1-5 TRBV4-2 CASSHEYRDDQPQHF
TRBJ2-3 TRBV9 CASSVGLAGAAGFTDTQYF
TRBJ2-1 TRBV5-4 CASSFPLGTSSYNEQFF
TRBJ1-1 TRBV30 CAWGRGSEGSEAFF
TRBJ1-5 TRBV27 CASWELSNSNQPQHF
TRBJ1-2 TRBV5-5 CASSRTTGANYGYTF
- TRBV5-6 CASSLGTGVNEQYF
TRBJ2-1 TRBV7-2 CASSLTGNNEQFF
TRBJ2-5 TRBV27 CASSHPGGRETQYF
TRBJ1-6 TRBV10-3 CAISEDFSYNSPLHF
TRBJ1-2 TRBV6-5 CASSASYDRAYGYTF
TRBJ1-2 TRBV6-5 CASSYSNTGGYGYTF
TRBJ2-3 TRBV6-1 CASSELDRLAGRRLGTDTQYF
TRBJ1-3 TRBV11-2 CASSYDSPLGNTIYF